The 6 T cell receptor beta chains in this list originate from one sample, sequenced in a study of metastatic and nonmetastatic thyroid tumors (TCRdb year 2020). The receptor library was made with PCR. Sequencing was performed on an Illumina HiSeq 4000. TCRdb redid the processing of the public reads, applying fastp at Q25 and MiXCR, and retained in-frame beta chains. This sample is represented by about 6,900 clones; 35% to 40% of them were singletons. The ten largest clones add up to roughly two fifths of the sample. No patient had received any treatment before thyroid surgery. Specimen: tumor tissue. These receptors were taken from a female donor with papillary thyroid cancer or a benign thyroid nodule (not recorded which). Some clones in this sample may be carry-over from other donors' samples.

This clone ranks as medium-sized (0.01 to 0.1%). This chain joins TRBV3-1 and TRBJ1-4; a possible D gene is TRBD1 (5 bases). V was cut by 4 bases and J by 4 bases, with 10 bases left in between. Germline CDR1 and CDR2: LGHDT and YNNKEL (reference sequence). The CDR3 length is 14 residues. The CDR3 reads CASSLGQINEKLFF. Written as DNA, the CDR3 is TGTGCCAGCAGCCTCGGACAAATTAATGAAAAACTGTTTTTT.

V usage is TRBV27 and J usage is TRBJ1-1; D unclear. The CDR3 runs to 15 residues. Between the trimmed V and J ends, which lost 6 bases and 5 bases, there was a span of 19 bases. The germline V gene has CDR1 MNHEY and CDR2 SMNVEV (reference sequence). This chain's CDR3 is CASSPPSLHRTEAFF. In nucleotides, the CDR3 is TGTGCCAGCAGCCCTCCGTCCCTTCACCGAACTGAAGCTTTCTTT.

This clone appeared a few times. This chain joins TRBV19 and TRBJ2-1, with 12 bases identical to TRBD2. Per the germline V gene, CDR1 is LNHDA and CDR2 is SQIVND (reference sequence). CDR3 length equals 14 residues. After removal of 5 bases from V and 8 bases from J, the junction contained 4 bases not matched to a gene. This chain's CDR3 is CASSLLAGGDEQFF. In DNA, the CDR3 is TGTGCCAGTAGTCTACTAGCGGGAGGAGATGAGCAGTTCTTC.

This chain uses TRBV20-1 with TRBJ2-7, with a tentative D call TRBD2 (8 bases). The germline V gene has CDR1 DFQATT and CDR2 SNEGSKA (reference sequence). The CDR3 contains 16 residues. The CDR3 DNA reads TGCAGCGTCCTAGCGGGTCCCAGGGGGAGGGGCTACGAGCAGTACTTC. It codes for CSVLAGPRGRGYEQYF.

This clone is categorized as hyperexpanded. The rearrangement uses TRBV30 and TRBJ2-2, with D perhaps TRBD2 (6 bases). The CDR3 runs to 14 residues. CDR1 and CDR2 (germline): GTSNPN, SVGIG (reference sequence). Between the trimmed V and J ends, which lost 7 bases and 5 bases, there was a span of 17 bases. CDR3 DNA: TGTGCCTCCACCCGGGACGGAGGGACCGGGGAGCTGTTTTTT. It specifies CASTRDGGTGELFF.

The chain combines TRBV30 with TRBJ2-7, with 9 bases identical to TRBD1. The CDR3 contains 12 residues. The germline gives CDR1 GTSNPN, CDR2 SVGIG (reference sequence). The ends lost 8 bases at V and 4 bases at J; junction bases unmatched: 6. CDR3 in DNA: TGTGCCGGGCACAGGGGGCAGTACGAGCAGTACTTC. Its translation: CAGHRGQYEQYF.